The 26 T cell receptor beta chains reported below all come from one sample, sequenced in a study of shared T cell receptors in the human thymus. Produced via immunoSEQ multiplex PCR; TCRdb's table is partial and in-frame only. This sample has about 660,000 clones; 88% occur once, and the top ten carry 0.0085% to 0.012%. These data also formed part of another study, on human thymus T cells.

The sequenced material came from thymocytes. The origin of the receptors is a boy in the first two years of life with a congenital heart defect.

The chain employs TRBV7-4 and TRBJ2-3, with 10 positions matching TRBD2. The V segment lost 6 bases and the J segment 0 bases; nucleotides outside the gene matches: 9. Germline CDR1 and CDR2: SGHVT and SQSDAQ. This CDR3 has 17 amino acids. The CDR3 DNA reads as TGTGCCAGCAGGTTACCCACAGCGGGAGGGAGCACAGATACGCAGTATTTT. Translated: CASRLPTAGGSTDTQYF.

The V gene is TRBV10-3, the J gene TRBJ1-1; D gene unclear. Germline values: CDR1 ENHRY, CDR2 SYGVKD. This CDR3 has 12 residues. V shed 9 bases and J shed 5 bases, with 13 bases lying between them. CDR3 amino acids: CAMGSGGTEAFF. Here the CDR3 DNA reads TGTGCCATGGGGTCCGGAGGAACTGAAGCTTTCTTT.

The chain uses TRBV7-8 and TRBJ2-7; 9 bases line up with TRBD2. In germline, CDR1 is SGHVS, CDR2 FQNEAQ. V gave up 5 bases and J gave up 2 bases; unmatched junction bases: 22. CDR3 length: 20 residues. The CDR3 region has the DNA TGTGCCAGCAGCCCTCTTCCCCCTGCCGTCGGACTAGCGCATACCTACGAGCAGTACTTC. Protein: CASSPLPPAVGLAHTYEQYF.

The chain combines TRBV6-5 with TRBJ2-3; tentatively, D is TRBD2 (6 bases). CDR1 MNHEY and CDR2 SVGAGI come from the germline V gene. The CDR3 is 13 amino acids. V lost 5 bases to trimming and J lost 6 bases, with 12 bases between them. The CDR3 coding sequence is TGTGCCAGCAGTCGACTAGTGGGGGATACGCAGTATTTT. As protein: CASSRLVGDTQYF.

The rearrangement joins TRBV14 to TRBJ2-4; 8 bases map to TRBD1. The germline gives CDR1 SGHDN, CDR2 FVKESK. The CDR3 loop spans 17 amino acids. V was clipped by 0 bases and J by 7 bases; unmatched bases: 11. CDR3 amino acids: CASSQDTLGQGANIQYF. The CDR3 coding sequence is TGTGCCAGCAGCCAAGATACCTTGGGTCAGGGGGCGAACATTCAGTACTTC.

V gene TRBV10-1 combines with J gene TRBJ2-7; D is uncertain. The V gene lost 3 bases and the J gene lost 2 bases, with 11 bases spanning the gap. The CDR3 sequence is 14 residues long. From germline, CDR1 is WNHNN and CDR2 SYGVQD (reference sequence). The CDR3 bases are TGCGCCAGCAGTGAACTGAGTTCTACCTACGAGCAGTACTTC. It codes for CASSELSSTYEQYF.

The chain uses TRBV5-1 and TRBJ2-1, with D perhaps TRBD2 (6 bases). Germline V gives CDR1 SGHRS, CDR2 YFSETQ. Trimming left V 4 bases short and J 2 bases short, with 19 bases between. The CDR3 is 17 amino acids. CDR3 sequence reads: CASSLHRVAEPYNEQFF. The DNA of the CDR3 is TGCGCCAGCAGCCTACATAGGGTAGCGGAACCCTACAATGAGCAGTTCTTC.

The genes are TRBV5-1 and TRBJ2-2, with a possible D match to TRBD2 (5 bases). V shed 1 base and J shed 4 bases, with 14 bases lying between them. Germline V gene sequence: CDR1 SGHRS, CDR2 YFSETQ. The CDR3 is 16 residues long. CDR3: CASSLRWEISTGELFF. The CDR3, as DNA: TGCGCCAGCAGCTTGAGGTGGGAGATTAGCACCGGGGAGCTGTTTTTT.

The rearrangement links TRBV25-1 to TRBJ2-2; the match to TRBD2 covers 9 bases. The V gene's germline CDR1 is MGHDK and CDR2 SYGVNS. V shed 0 bases and J 8 bases; nucleotides not matched to a gene: 7. This CDR3 region has 16 residues. The CDR3 sequence: CASSEYPSGTLGELFF. As DNA, the CDR3 is TGTGCCAGCAGTGAATACCCTAGCGGGACACTTGGGGAGCTGTTTTTT.

The rearrangement links TRBV14 to TRBJ2-5; tentative D call: TRBD2 (5 bases). There are 16 residues in the CDR3. Germline assignment: CDR1 SGHDN and CDR2 FVKESK. V lost 1 base to trimming and J lost 1 base, with 13 bases between them. The CDR3 spells CASSQGGTRVQETQYF. CDR3 nucleotide sequence: TGTGCCAGCAGCCAAGGGGGTACGAGGGTCCAAGAGACCCAGTACTTC. Using reference TRBV14 and TRBJ2-5 for the parts outside the CDR3, the full variable domain is EAGVTQFPSHSVIEKGQTVTLRCDPISGHDNLYWYRRVMGKEIKFLLHFVKESKQDESGMPNNRFLAERTGGTYSTLKVQPAELEDSGVYFCASSQGGTRVQETQYFGPGTRLLVL.

J is TRBJ1-1 and V is TRBV25-1; 8 positions match TRBD1. This CDR3 spans 15 amino acids. From germline, CDR1 is MGHDK and CDR2 SYGVNS. Trimming removed 4 bases from V and 0 bases from J; junction bases left unmatched: 4. CDR3 amino acids: CASSADRELNTEAFF. The CDR3 bases are TGTGCCAGCAGTGCGGACAGGGAGTTGAACACTGAAGCTTTCTTT.

The CDR3 region has the DNA TGTGCCAGCAGTTCGACAGGGGGCGAAGGAAACACCATATATTTT. Its translation is CASSSTGGEGNTIYF. The chain links TRBV27 to TRBJ1-3; 10 bases match TRBD1. V shed 4 bases, J shed 4 bases, and the junction held 4 bases outside the gene matches. The CDR3 runs to 15 residues. The germline V gene encodes CDR1 MNHEY and CDR2 SMNVEV (reference sequence).

This clone occurred a few times. The gene calls are TRBV28 and TRBJ2-1, with 12 bases that match TRBD2. The CDR3 length is 17 residues. Trimming at V came to 1 base and at J to 7 bases, leaving 8 bases not matched to a gene. The germline V gene has CDR1 MDHEN and CDR2 SYDVKM. CDR3 amino acids: CASSLFLAGGPSNEQFF. The CDR3 DNA is TGTGCCAGCAGTTTATTCCTAGCGGGAGGGCCCTCGAATGAGCAGTTCTTC.

The chain employs TRBV9 and TRBJ2-1, with 10 positions matching TRBD2. Unmatched junction bases numbered 6, after V lost 0 bases and J lost 9 bases. CDR1 is SGDLS and CDR2 is YYNGEE in the germline V gene. The CDR3 has 15 residues. The CDR3 sequence: CASSVGLAGEVEQFF. CDR3 bases: TGTGCCAGCAGCGTAGGGCTAGCGGGAGAGGTTGAGCAGTTCTTC. The full variable domain, completed using reference TRBV9 and TRBJ2-1, is DSGVTQTPKHLITATGQRVTLRCSPRSGDLSVYWYQQSLDQGLQFLIQYYNGEERAKGNILERFSAQQFPDLHSELNLSSLELGDSALYFCASSVGLAGEVEQFFGPGTRLTVL.

This chain joins TRBV10-1 and TRBJ2-7; 10 bases align to TRBD1. The CDR3 is 14 amino acids. Trimming cost V 6 bases and J 2 bases; bases outside gene matches: 4. CDR1 and CDR2 (germline): WNHNN, SYGVQD (reference sequence). CDR3 residues: CASSAGTGAYEQYF. CDR3 DNA: TGCGCCAGCAGCGCAGGGACAGGGGCCTACGAGCAGTACTTC.

The chain carries TRBV7-2 and TRBJ2-3, with 13 bases aligning to TRBD2. CDR3 length: 17 residues. The germline gives CDR1 SGHTA, CDR2 FQGNSA. V trimming: 7 bases; J trimming: 2 bases; junction bases outside the gene matches: 9. Written as DNA, the CDR3 is TGTGCCAGCACGATACTAGCGGGAGGGCCGAACACAGATACGCAGTATTTT. Protein sequence: CASTILAGGPNTDTQYF. Full variable domain (missing parts from reference TRBV7-2 and TRBJ2-3): GAGVSQSPSNKVTEKGKDVELRCDPISGHTALYWYRQSLGQGLEFLIYFQGNSAPDKSGLPSDRFSAERTGGSVSTLTIQRTQQEDSAVYLCASTILAGGPNTDTQYFGPGTRLTVL.

The V call is TRBV4-3, the J call TRBJ1-1; 11 bases are a match to TRBD1. The ends lost 8 bases at V and 5 bases at J; junction bases unmatched: 10. CDR1 and CDR2 (germline): LGHNA, YSLEER. The CDR3 runs 15 residues. Here the CDR3 DNA reads TGCGCCAGCCGACCCGGGACAGGGGGACGTACTGAAGCTTTCTTT. It translates to CASRPGTGGRTEAFF.

Written as DNA, the CDR3 is TGTGCCAGCAGAGCCGGGACTAGCTTTTACGAGCAGTACTTC. Translation: CASRAGTSFYEQYF. The chain carries TRBV28 and TRBJ2-7, with 9 bases that match TRBD2. V dropped 6 bases and J dropped 4; count of bases not matched to a gene: 7. This CDR3 region has 14 residues. Germline lookup yields CDR1 MDHEN and CDR2 SYDVKM.

The chain links TRBV27 to TRBJ2-1, with 8 bases aligning to TRBD1. CDR3 length: 18 residues. Germline loops: CDR1 MNHEY, CDR2 SMNVEV (reference sequence). The junction had 14 bases not matched to a gene; V was cut back by 0 bases and J by 7 bases. In DNA, the CDR3 is TGTGCCAGCAGTTTATCGACACCTTCGACAGGGGATGAAAATGAGCAGTTCTTC. It codes for CASSLSTPSTGDENEQFF.

The genes are TRBV5-4 and TRBJ2-3; 8 bases line up with TRBD1. Per the germline V gene, CDR1 is SGHNT and CDR2 is YYREEE (reference sequence). V shed 4 bases, J shed 0 bases, and the junction held 4 bases outside the gene matches. This CDR3 is 15 amino acids long. The CDR3 is CASSRTGTSTDTQYF. In DNA, the CDR3 is TGTGCCAGCAGCCGGACAGGGACTAGCACAGATACGCAGTATTTT.

The V call is TRBV27, the J call TRBJ1-5; 7 nucleotides align to TRBD1. The trim removed 6 bases at V and 3 bases at J, leaving 8 bases unmatched. The CDR3 is made up of 15 amino acids. Germline CDR1 reads MNHEY; CDR2 reads SMNVEV (reference sequence). In DNA, the CDR3 is TGTGCCAGCAGAGACCAGGGGGGAGACAATCAGCCCCAGCATTTT. This translates into CASRDQGGDNQPQHF.

The J gene is TRBJ1-2, the V gene TRBV19; 7 bases line up with TRBD1. From germline, CDR1 is LNHDA and CDR2 SQIVND (reference sequence). With 3 bases clipped from V and 5 bases from J, the junction kept 12 bases outside the gene matches. The CDR3 has 16 amino acids. CDR3 amino acids: CASSIWGDSDTYGYTF. The CDR3 DNA reads as TGTGCCAGTAGTATTTGGGGGGACAGTGATACTTATGGCTACACCTTC. The full variable domain, completed using reference TRBV19 and TRBJ1-2, is DGGITQSPKYLFRKEGQNVTLSCEQNLNHDAMYWYRQDPGQGLRLIYYSQIVNDFQKGDIAEGYSVSREKKESFPLTVTSAQKNPTAFYLCASSIWGDSDTYGYTFGSGTRLTVV.

This clone was seen only once. The genes are TRBV7-9 and TRBJ1-3; 8 bases match TRBD1. This CDR3 is 17 amino acids long. The germline V gene encodes CDR1 SEHNR and CDR2 FQNEAQ (reference sequence). The V gene end was trimmed by 1 base and the J gene end by 0 bases; junction bases not matched to a gene: 5. Here the CDR3 reads CASSLEETGASGNTIYF. In nucleotides, the CDR3 is TGTGCCAGCAGCTTAGAAGAGACAGGGGCCTCTGGAAACACCATATATTTT. Looking up the rest from reference TRBV7-9 and TRBJ1-3 gives the full variable domain: DTGVSQNPRHKITKRGQNVTFRCDPISEHNRLYWYRQTLGQGPEFLTYFQNEAQLEKSRLLSDRFSAERPKGSFSTLEIQRTEQGDSAMYLCASSLEETGASGNTIYFGEGSWLTVV.

This clone was seen more than once but under ten times. The chain couples TRBV18 to TRBJ2-1; maybe TRBD1 (7 bases). This CDR3 has 15 residues. CDR1 and CDR2 (germline): KGHSH, LQKENI. Trimming took off 1 base at V and 3 bases at J, with 10 bases between the two ends. The CDR3 DNA sequence: TGTGCCAGCTCACCACGGCAGGGGGGCTACAATGAGCAGTTCTTC. It specifies CASSPRQGGYNEQFF.

The rearrangement joins TRBV23-1 to TRBJ2-2; 10 positions agree with TRBD2. TRBV23-1 is annotated as an ORF whose role is uncertain. Germline trimming cut 5 bases from V and 4 bases from J; bases unmatched to any gene: 10. CDR3 length: 17 residues. The CDR3 bases are TGCGCCAGCAGTTCCCCCGCTATAGCGGGGGGCACCGGGGAGCTGTTTTTT. Protein sequence: CASSSPAIAGGTGELFF.

The chain joins TRBV11-2 to TRBJ2-1; D not resolved. Germline lookup yields CDR1 SGHAT and CDR2 FQNNGV. Trimming left V 4 bases short and J 0 bases short, with 7 bases between. This CDR3 is 14 amino acids long. Here the CDR3 DNA reads TGTGCCAGCAGCTGTCCTAGCTCCTACAATGAGCAGTTCTTC. Encoded protein: CASSCPSSYNEQFF.